Sequencing of this TCR beta chain was carried out in a study of blood T cell repertoires in COVID-19 (dated by TCRdb to the early 2020s). With respect to the entire study: Samples covering the acute and convalescent phases of COVID-19 were provided by collaborators in the United States, Italy and Spain. The prospective study material was composed of cDNA or gDNA derived from T cells, B-cell-depleted T cells, or PBMCs. The dataset comprised deeply sampled blood TCRbeta repertoires from subjects exposed to, actively infected with, or recovered from COVID-19. A freely available public database, intended as a resource for researchers studying the immune response to SARS-CoV-2, is where the repertoires were released. The samples were drawn from two sources: the first 160 participants of the ongoing ImmuneRACE study, and some 1,300 subjects contributed by 6 global collaborators. A de-identified subject ID, COVID-19 status, age in years and sex were almost always included in the sample metadata. Where available, HLA class I and class II types were taken from metadata supplied by the sample provider and were not determined by assay-based typing.

Ends trimmed: V by 0 bases, J by 3 bases; bases unmatched to a gene: 2. The CDR3 goes from the cysteine to the phenylalanine over 15 residues. Only CDR3 DNA is held: 45 bases, read in frame from base 1. CDR1 SGHRS and CDR2 YFSETQ are derived from the germline V gene. The immunoSEQ Assay, a bias-controlled multiplex PCR, was used to amplify TCRbeta CDR3 regions from genomic DNA. As for the original processing: Within the assay, amplification of reference gene primers was used to estimate how many nucleated cells each sample contained. To quantify the absolute abundance of each unique TCRbeta CDR3 rearrangement, sequence reads were collapsed and filtered. For each sample, productive Simpson clonality was calculated as the square root of Simpson's diversity index across productive rearrangements. TCRdb provides this immuneACCESS table in a form limited to in-frame rearrangements. Some clones are lacking; in checked studies, under half of them reflect an unresolved V gene, and why the rest are absent is not known. That table supplies the V and J calls and clone size; D and trimming were determined from the DNA. The sample yields approximately 390,000 clones; approximately 90% were counted once. The ten largest clones add up to roughly a tenth of the sample.

Details on this clone: What antigen it recognizes has not been identified. Base qualities are not recorded, but no much larger clone differs from it by a single base.

The study at large found these results: How much clinical and demographic metadata was included differed by source and by participant, and the metadata was provided uncurated.

Participants in the prospective study were aged roughly 18 to 100 years, lived in 24 United States geographic areas, and enrolled through a virtual design. Cohort assignment in the prospective study relied on participant-reported clinical history from a screening survey and a study questionnaire. Recovered participants in ImmuneRACE Cohort 3 were defined by two consecutive negative NP/OP PCR tests, clearance by a healthcare professional, or resolution of symptoms. In the prospective study, whole blood, serum and a nasopharyngeal or oropharyngeal swab were collected from each participant by mobile phlebotomists. Participants in the prospective study had the option to provide additional blood draws and questionnaires over an approximately 2-month period. Before DNA extraction, blood samples from the prospective study were shipped at room temperature or frozen.

This sequence was found in a woman in her forties or fifties who had recovered from COVID-19. Source material: PBMCs or T cells enriched from blood (not recorded which). Rearrangement joined TRBV5-1 to TRBJ2-2; 7 of the junction bases match TRBD2. In nucleotides, the sequence is TGCGCCAGCAGCTTGGGCGGGGGTTACACCGGGGAGCTGTTTTTT. It codes for CASSLGGGYTGELFF.